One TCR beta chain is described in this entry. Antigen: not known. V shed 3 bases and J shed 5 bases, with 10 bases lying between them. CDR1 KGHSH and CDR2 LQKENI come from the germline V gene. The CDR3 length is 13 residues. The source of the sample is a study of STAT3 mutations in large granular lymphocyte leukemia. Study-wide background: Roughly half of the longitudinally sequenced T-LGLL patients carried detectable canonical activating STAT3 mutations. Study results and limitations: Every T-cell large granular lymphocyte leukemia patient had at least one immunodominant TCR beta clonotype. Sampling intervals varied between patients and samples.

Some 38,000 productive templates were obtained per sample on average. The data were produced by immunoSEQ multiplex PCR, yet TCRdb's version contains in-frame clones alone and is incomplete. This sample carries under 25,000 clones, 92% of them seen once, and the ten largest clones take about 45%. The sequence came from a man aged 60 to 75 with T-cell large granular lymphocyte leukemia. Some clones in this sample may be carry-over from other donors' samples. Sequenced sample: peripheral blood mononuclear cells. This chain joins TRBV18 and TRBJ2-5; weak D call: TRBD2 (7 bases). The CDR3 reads CASSPRGGETQYF. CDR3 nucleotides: TGTGCCAGCTCACCGAGGGGGGGTGAGACCCAGTACTTC. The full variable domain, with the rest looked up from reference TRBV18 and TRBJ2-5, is NAGVMQNPRHLVRRRGQEARLRCSPMKGHSHVYWYRQLPEEGLKFMVYLQKENIIDESGMPKERFSAEFPKEGPSILRIQQVVRGDSAAYFCASSPRGGETQYFGPGTRLLVL.